One sample yielded the 20 T cell receptor beta chains listed below, sequenced in a study of technical replicates of blood from a handful of donors. Here immunoSEQ multiplex PCR was the method, and the copy in TCRdb shows in-frame clones only, minus some. The profile shows about 100,000 clones, 85% to 95% of them singletons. Sequenced: T cells isolated from PBMCs. The receptor set was obtained from a human donor in good health.

The chain uses TRBV7-2 and TRBJ2-7, with 9 bases lining up with TRBD1. Germline V gives CDR1 SGHTA, CDR2 FQGNSA. The CDR3 has 15 residues. Trimming took 4 bases from V and 2 from J; bases not matched to a gene: 6. The CDR3 bases are TGTGCCAGCAGCTCCGGGACAGGGTGGGCCTACGAGCAGTACTTC. Protein sequence: CASSSGTGWAYEQYF.

This clone was seen only once. The CDR3 loop is CASTGQGIYTEAFF. Here the CDR3 DNA reads TGTGCCAGCACGGGACAGGGGATCTACACTGAAGCTTTCTTT. The rearrangement joins TRBV2 to TRBJ1-1; 10 bases align to TRBD1. This CDR3 contains 14 residues. The germline gives CDR1 SNHLY, CDR2 FYNNEI. V trimming: 7 bases; J trimming: 3 bases; junction bases outside the gene matches: 5. The whole variable domain, filled in from reference TRBV2 and TRBJ1-1, reads EPEVTQTPSHQVTQMGQEVILRCVPISNHLYFYWYRQILGQKVEFLVSFYNNEISEKSEIFDDQFSVERPDGSNFTLKIRSTKLEDSAMYFCASTGQGIYTEAFFGQGTRLTVV.

CDR3 sequence reads: CASSEDRTNTGELFF. In DNA, the CDR3 is TGTGCCAGCAGTGAGGACAGGACCAACACCGGGGAGCTGTTTTTT. The chain has TRBV6-4 and TRBJ2-2, with 7 bases fitting TRBD1. The CDR3 spans 15 residues. Germline V gene data show CDR1 as MRHNA and CDR2 as SNTAGT. V was pared by 3 bases and J by 2 bases, with 3 bases of the junction left unmatched.

This chain connects TRBV14 to TRBJ1-2, with D uncertain. CDR1 SGHDN and CDR2 FVKESK come from the germline V gene. V lost 7 bases and J 4 bases, leaving 13 bases between the germline ends. This CDR3 contains 13 residues. The CDR3 DNA reads TGTGCCAGCACCCGCGGGGAGGTCTATGGCTACACCTTC. This sequence encodes CASTRGEVYGYTF.

This rearrangement joins TRBV5-1 to TRBJ2-5, with 12 bases lining up with TRBD2. With V trimmed by 0 bases and J by 6 bases, 3 bases remained unmatched. The V gene's germline CDR1 is SGHRS and CDR2 YFSETQ. The CDR3 spans 15 residues. The CDR3 bases are TGCGCCAGCAGCTTGGCTAGCGGGAGGGCCAAGACCCAGTACTTC. This encodes CASSLASGRAKTQYF.

The genes are TRBV5-5 and TRBJ1-3; D may be TRBD1 (5 bases). This CDR3 region has 15 residues. Trimming left V 1 base short and J 1 base short, with 9 bases between. Germline V gene lookup returns CDR1 SGHKS and CDR2 YYEKEE (reference sequence). CDR3 protein: CASSLPRDSGNTIYF. CDR3 DNA sequence: TGTGCCAGCAGCTTGCCCAGGGATTCTGGAAACACCATATATTTT.

The rearrangement joins TRBV27 to TRBJ1-2; TRBD1 might be the D (5 bases). This CDR3 has 13 amino acids. V lost 9 bases to trimming and J lost 2 bases, with 13 bases between them. The germline V gene has CDR1 MNHEY and CDR2 SMNVEV (reference sequence). CDR3 sequence (DNA): TGTGCCAGTAAATCCCAGGGAAACTATGGCTACACCTTC. Its translation is CASKSQGNYGYTF.

CDR3 DNA sequence: TGTGCCAGCAGCTCAGATTTAGCGGGTTGGGAAAGTGGTGAGCAGTTCTTC. Amino acid sequence: CASSSDLAGWESGEQFF. This chain links TRBV5-4 with TRBJ2-1; 7 bases are a match to TRBD2. CDR3 length equals 17 residues. J lost 9 bases, V lost 3 bases, and 18 bases had no gene match. CDR1 is SGHNT and CDR2 is YYREEE in the germline V gene (reference sequence). Full variable domain (remainder filled in from reference TRBV5-4 and TRBJ2-1): ETGVTQSPTHLIKTRGQQVTLRCSSQSGHNTVSWYQQALGQGPQFIFQYYREEENGRGNFPPRFSGLQFPNYSSELNVNALELDDSALYLCASSSDLAGWESGEQFFGPGTRLTVL.

This rearrangement joins TRBV28 to TRBJ2-1; TRBD2 agrees at 7 bases. The germline V gene encodes CDR1 MDHEN and CDR2 SYDVKM. After removal of 11 bases from V and 0 bases from J, the junction contained 4 bases not matched to a gene. The CDR3 loop spans 13 amino acids. CDR3 in DNA: TGTGCCGGGGGGGGGAGCTCCTACAATGAGCAGTTCTTC. Its translation is CAGGGSSYNEQFF.

V is TRBV28 and J is TRBJ2-5, with 9 nucleotides matching TRBD2. Trimming cost V 4 bases and J 4 bases; bases outside gene matches: 10. Germline lookup yields CDR1 MDHEN and CDR2 SYDVKM. The CDR3 extends over 16 amino acids. The CDR3 spells CASSSVLAGDVETQYF. The CDR3 region has the DNA TGTGCCAGCAGTTCGGTGTTAGCGGGAGATGTAGAGACCCAGTACTTC.

The rearrangement links TRBV19 to TRBJ2-3; TRBD2 is a possible D gene (5 bases). Germline values: CDR1 LNHDA, CDR2 SQIVND (reference sequence). This CDR3 spans 15 amino acids. The V and J ends lost 4 bases and 0 bases respectively, with 11 bases between them. In nucleotides, the CDR3 is TGTGCCAGTAGTAAAGCGGATACTAGCACAGATACGCAGTATTTT. Translated, it gives CASSKADTSTDTQYF.

Worth noting for this clone: In the same sample, other DNA sequences code for this CDR3. The J gene is TRBJ2-3, the V gene TRBV6-5; D perhaps matches TRBD2 (5 bases). Germline V gene data show CDR1 as MNHEY and CDR2 as SVGAGI. The CDR3 is 11 amino acids. V was trimmed by 5 bases and J by 6 bases, leaving 6 bases between them. Here the CDR3 reads CASSRGDTQYF. In DNA, the CDR3 is TGTGCCAGCAGTCGAGGGGATACGCAGTATTTT.

The chain joins TRBV19 to TRBJ2-3, with D maybe TRBD1 (6 bases). The CDR3 is made up of 13 amino acids. V lost 5 bases and J 6 bases, leaving 12 bases between the germline ends. Germline V gene sequence: CDR1 LNHDA, CDR2 SQIVND (reference sequence). CDR3 residues: CASSPWTVDTQYF. The CDR3 nucleotides read TGTGCCAGTAGTCCTTGGACAGTCGATACGCAGTATTTT.

The rearrangement joins TRBV6-5 to TRBJ2-1, with 7 bases aligning to TRBD2. The length of the CDR3 is 14 residues. CDR1 is MNHEY, CDR2 SVGAGI, per germline. Trimming removed 5 bases from V and 0 bases from J; junction bases left unmatched: 1. This CDR3 reads CASSPSGSYNEQFF. For the CDR3, the DNA is TGTGCCAGCAGTCCTAGCGGCTCCTACAATGAGCAGTTCTTC.

This chain connects TRBV5-6 to TRBJ2-1; tentatively, D is TRBD2 (6 bases). V dropped 2 bases and J dropped 10 bases, with 13 bases sitting between them. This CDR3 comprises 13 residues. CDR1 and CDR2 (germline): SGHDT, YYEEEE. CDR3 protein: CASSFVLLAEQFF. The CDR3 DNA is TGTGCCAGCAGCTTCGTACTCCTAGCGGAGCAGTTCTTC.

The chain joins TRBV4-3 to TRBJ1-4; D is undetermined. The CDR3 is made up of 16 amino acids. CDR1 is LGHNA, CDR2 YSLEER, per germline. Trimming took off 4 bases at V and 0 bases at J, with 12 bases between the two ends. The CDR3 DNA reads as TGCGCCAGCAGCCCTACCCTGACTGCAACTAATGAAAAACTGTTTTTT. Amino acid sequence: CASSPTLTATNEKLFF.

The rearrangement links TRBV2 to TRBJ2-5; D not certain. Germline CDR1 is SNHLY and CDR2 is FYNNEI. CDR3 length equals 13 residues. Trimming took off 8 bases at V and 3 bases at J, with 13 bases between the two ends. The CDR3 region has the DNA TGTGCCAGCGTTCTGAGAATAAAAGAGACCCAGTACTTC. It specifies CASVLRIKETQYF. Full variable domain (remainder filled in from reference TRBV2 and TRBJ2-5): EPEVTQTPSHQVTQMGQEVILRCVPISNHLYFYWYRQILGQKVEFLVSFYNNEISEKSEIFDDQFSVERPDGSNFTLKIRSTKLEDSAMYFCASVLRIKETQYFGPGTRLLVL.

The chain links TRBV11-3 to TRBJ2-7; 10 nucleotides line up with TRBD1. With V trimmed by 6 bases and J by 5 bases, 10 bases remained unmatched. CDR1 and CDR2 (germline): SGHNT, YENEEA. The CDR3 length is 15 residues. The chain's CDR3 is CASSYPDRGKNEQYF. The CDR3 coding sequence is TGTGCCAGCAGTTACCCGGACAGGGGGAAGAACGAGCAGTACTTC.

The V gene is TRBV4-2, the J gene TRBJ2-3; D is possibly TRBD2 (5 bases). The CDR3 sequence is 19 residues long. Trimming left V 2 bases short and J 2 bases short, with 23 bases between. Germline assignment: CDR1 LGHNA and CDR2 YNFKEQ. DNA for the CDR3: TGTGCCAGCAGCCAAAGGGAAACACCGGGATATCTAGACACAGATACGCAGTATTTT. Translating gives CASSQRETPGYLDTDTQYF.

The chain couples TRBV14 to TRBJ2-6; TRBD1 might be the D (6 bases). The V and J ends lost 0 bases and 2 bases respectively, with 8 bases between them. The CDR3 has 16 residues. Germline V lookup: CDR1 SGHDN, CDR2 FVKESK. The CDR3 protein is CASSQEGAAGANVLTF. The CDR3 DNA reads as TGTGCCAGCAGCCAAGAGGGGGCGGCTGGGGCCAACGTCCTGACTTTC. The variable domain in full, with the rest retrieved from reference TRBV14 and TRBJ2-6, is EAGVTQFPSHSVIEKGQTVTLRCDPISGHDNLYWYRRVMGKEIKFLLHFVKESKQDESGMPNNRFLAERTGGTYSTLKVQPAELEDSGVYFCASSQEGAAGANVLTFGAGSRLTVL.